The source of this T cell receptor beta chain is a study of identifying expanded T cells in peripheral blood. General study results and limits: Across healthy donors, higher total template counts meant significantly greater approximately two-week count variance.

Germline V CDR1 and CDR2: MGHRA, YSYEKL. There are 15 residues in the CDR3. J was trimmed by 5 bases and V by 4 bases; bases with no gene match: 7. To note about this clone: The antigen is unknown.

Sequencing was performed with immunoSEQ multiplex PCR; in TCRdb, only in-frame clones are kept and a portion is missing. The sample shows some 90,000 clones, approximately 86% of them seen only once. Material: blood. This receptor was obtained from a person aged 18 to 75 in good health. The J gene is TRBJ1-1, the V gene TRBV4-1, with 10 nucleotides matching TRBD1. The DNA of the CDR3 is TGCGCCAGCAGCCCCGGGACAGGGGTTGTTACTGAAGCTTTCTTT. Protein sequence: CASSPGTGVVTEAFF.